This T cell receptor beta chain is from a study of T cells in Graves' hyperthyroidism and ophthalmopathy (dated by TCRdb to about 2019). Background for the entire study: Peripheral blood samples were taken at the time of initial diagnosis, prior to any treatment. To identify TCR V-J signatures that set the groups apart, the researchers used a discovery cohort of 100 patients, made up of 40 to 45 with Graves' ophthalmopathy and about 60 with stable Graves' hyperthyroidism. The 85 to 100 discovery patients were divided at random into training and test sets in a 7:3 ratio. After blood sampling, hyperthyroidism patients were treated with methimazole at a starting dose of 30 mg daily, and ophthalmopathy patients were treated with high-dose intravenous methylprednisolone. The paper reports TCR Vbeta CDR3 sequencing of over 120 peripheral blood samples: some 41 ophthalmopathy, under 80 hyperthyroidism and around 17 progressor patients. An independent validation cohort of 18 to 20 hyperthyroidism patients and more than 15 patients who later progressed to ophthalmopathy tested prospective prediction of ophthalmopathy. In addition, the study compared T-cell repertoires in thyroid tissue and in blood from roughly six Graves' hyperthyroidism patients. Here is what the overall study found, with its caveats: In validation, the model predicted progression to ophthalmopathy with 55% to 71% sensitivity and around 72% specificity, a median of approximately 6.5 months before onset. Most expanded thyroid clonotypes (frequency above 0.001) were also found in blood, which suggests that blood repertoires may mirror thyroid immune responses. No statistical method was used to set the sample size in advance, and investigators knew the group allocation. A model built on a 13 V-J signature distinguished ophthalmopathy from stable hyperthyroidism, reaching around 90% sensitivity and about 81% specificity in cross-validation and 80%/75% in testing.

A patient counted as having stable Graves' hyperthyroidism if no progression to ophthalmopathy occurred over 18 months of follow-up. Hyperthyroidism patients were newly diagnosed, had a disease duration of under 2 months, and were aged 18 to 65 years. Patients with uncontrolled infections, other autoimmune diseases, pregnancy or lactation were excluded. Diagnoses were established on the basis of clinical symptoms, serum thyroxine and TRAb, thyroid ultrasound, and orbital computed tomography. PBMCs were separated from roughly 9.3 ml of fresh peripheral blood using Ficoll-Paque density gradient centrifugation. Trizol reagent was used to extract total RNA, and RNA quality was then checked on an Agilent 2100 Bioanalyzer. The TCR beta CDR3 regions were amplified from the RNA transcripts. A first-round RT-PCR of the TCR CDR3 used the HTBI primer set with the Qiagen OneStep RT-PCR kit. Libraries were constructed in a second round of multiplex PCR, after which size selection and purification were performed. The libraries were sequenced on an Illumina HiSeq2000 using paired-end 100 bp reads. The authors' pipeline ran thus. SOAPnuke was used to process the raw data, removing reads that contained adapters or uncalled bases, had a mean Phred below 15, or lacked an exact match to the constant primer or identifier. High-quality paired reads were merged using COPE v1.2.5, and each unique nucleotide sequence was defined as a clonotype. MiTCR v1.1 was used to align the clonotypes against IMGT TRBV, TRBD and TRBJ reference segments. The analysis included only V-J combinations with a frequency above 0.0001, which together covered over 98% of the repertoires. The TCS score was defined as F50 (clonal expansion) divided by E x V (chaos), with BLOSUM62-based TCRdist calculated between CDR3 peptides within each V-J. Welch's t-statistics and random forest reduced around 510 V-J features to 10 to 15, which were used in a naive Bayes classifier (R e1071). Using fastp at Q25 and MiXCR, TCRdb reprocessed the public reads and kept productive beta chains. Under each unique CDR3 protein, matching rows form one entry showing the most common genes and DNA. What appears here as the V and J calls and clone size reflects TCRdb's work, not the paper's. This sample holds about 420,000 distinct CDR3 sequences; roughly an eighth were observed only once. The ten largest clonotypes hold more than 4.5% of the sample.

From the cysteine through the phenylalanine, the CDR3 covers 14 amino acids. The sequence is cut down to CDR3 DNA, 42 bases in frame from base 1. Trimming removed 4 bases from V and 5 bases from J, leaving 15 bases between the germline ends. Per the germline V gene, SGHTA is the CDR1 and FQGNSA is the CDR2. About this clonotype itself: There is no known antigen for this receptor. No much larger clone exists at a distance of one base, and base qualities are not known.

The sequenced sample consisted of blood. The chain uses TRBV7-2 and TRBJ2-7; the D gene lacks a confident call. The sequence was obtained from a woman aged 18-35 years with Graves' hyperthyroidism. The nucleotide sequence reads as follows: TGTGCCAGCAGCTCCCTGGCGGTCTTACACGAGCAGTACTTC. Translated, this gives CASSSLAVLHEQYF.